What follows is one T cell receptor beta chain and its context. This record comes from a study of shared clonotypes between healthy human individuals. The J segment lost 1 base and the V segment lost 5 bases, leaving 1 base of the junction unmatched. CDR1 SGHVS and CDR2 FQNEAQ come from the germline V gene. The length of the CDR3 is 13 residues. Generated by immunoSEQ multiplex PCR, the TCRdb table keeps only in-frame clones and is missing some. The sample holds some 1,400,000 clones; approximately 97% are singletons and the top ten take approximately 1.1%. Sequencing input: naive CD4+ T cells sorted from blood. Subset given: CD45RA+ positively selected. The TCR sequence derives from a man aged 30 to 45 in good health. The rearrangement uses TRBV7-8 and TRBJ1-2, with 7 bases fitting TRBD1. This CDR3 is CASSNRGNYGYTF. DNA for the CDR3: TGTGCCAGCAGCAACAGGGGTAACTATGGCTACACCTTC.